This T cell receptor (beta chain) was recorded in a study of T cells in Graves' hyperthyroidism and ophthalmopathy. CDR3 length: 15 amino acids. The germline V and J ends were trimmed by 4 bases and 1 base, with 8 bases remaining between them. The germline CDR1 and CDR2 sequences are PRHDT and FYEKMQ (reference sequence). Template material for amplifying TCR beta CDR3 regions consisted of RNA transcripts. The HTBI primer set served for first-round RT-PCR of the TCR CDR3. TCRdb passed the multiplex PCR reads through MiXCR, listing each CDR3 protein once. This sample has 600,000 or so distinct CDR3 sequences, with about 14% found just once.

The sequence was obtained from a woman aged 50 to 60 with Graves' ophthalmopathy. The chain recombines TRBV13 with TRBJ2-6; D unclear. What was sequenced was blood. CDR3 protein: CASSSPSSGANVLTF. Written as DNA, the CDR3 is TGTGCCAGCAGCTCCCCCTCTTCTGGGGCCAACGTCCTGACTTTC.